Each of the 31 T cell receptor beta chains below was sequenced from the same sample in a study of T cell clonality in common variable immunodeficiency. TCRdb's copy holds only in-frame clones and misses some; the assay was immunoSEQ multiplex PCR. The sample is made up of around 29,000 clones, none counted only once. Sample: peripheral blood mononuclear cells. These receptors originate from a person between 18 and 75 years old in good health.

This clone was detected ten times or more. The CDR3 goes on 3 residues after the read ends, and that part is filled in from the germline J gene. The chain recombines TRBV29-1 with TRBJ2-6; perhaps TRBD2 as D (5 bases). Trimming took off 6 bases at V and 0 bases at J, with 15 bases between the two ends. The CDR3 has 16 amino acids. Germline V gene data show CDR1 as SQVTM and CDR2 as ANQGSEA. CDR3 sequence: CSVWTGSHSGANVLTF. The DNA read from the CDR3 is TGCAGCGTCTGGACGGGGTCACACTCTGGGGCCAACGTC.

There are many counts of this clone. The DNA ends 3 residues before the CDR3 does, and the rest of the CDR3 is filled in from the germline J gene. The chain has TRBV7-2 and TRBJ1-2; D gene uncertain. The V end was cut by 5 bases, the J end by 1 base, with 8 bases between. The CDR3 consists of 13 residues. In germline, CDR1 is SGHTA, CDR2 FQGNSA. CDR3 bases read: TGTGCCAGCAGCCAAAGACATAACTATGGC. Protein product: CASSQRHNYG. The full CDR3 reads CASSQRHNYGYTF.

This clone is deemed medium-sized (0.01 to 0.1%). From the germline J gene comes the end of the CDR3, since the read stops 3 residues before it. The chain links TRBV10-2 to TRBJ2-1, with 14 bases aligning to TRBD2. Germline V lookup: CDR1 WSHSY, CDR2 SAAADI. The CDR3 totals 18 residues. V was pared by 7 bases and J by 3 bases, with 11 bases of the junction left unmatched. The CDR3 reads CASTTGLAGGPNYNEQFF. CDR3 bases read: TGCGCCAGCACCACCGGACTAGCGGGGGGTCCAAACTACAATGAG.

This clone was recorded many times. Compared with germline, one end of the junction differs, possibly owing to a read error. The read falls 3 residues short of the CDR3 end, and the missing part is taken from the germline J gene. The rearrangement links TRBV6-1 to TRBJ1-1, with a possible D match to TRBD1 (6 bases). The germline CDR1 and CDR2 sequences are MNHNS and SASEGT. CDR3 size: 13 residues. Incomplete CDR3 DNA: TGTGCCAGCAGTGAAGCGGGGGACACTGAG. This gives the protein CASSEAGDTE. The CDR3 in full is CASSEAGDTEAFF.

As for this clone: The read ends 3 residues shy of where the CDR3 ends; the end is completed using the germline J gene. The chain couples TRBV14 to TRBJ2-5, with D possibly being TRBD2 (7 bases). The germline V gene encodes CDR1 SGHDN and CDR2 FVKESK. The CDR3 has 15 amino acids. V lost 4 bases and J 7 bases, leaving 19 bases between the germline ends. CDR3 residues: CASSPLSGGLGTQYF. The part of the CDR3 DNA that was read is TGTGCCAGCAGCCCTCTTTCGGGGGGCCTTGGGACC.

This clone was seen ten or more times. The read finishes 3 residues shy of the CDR3 end, and the germline J gene is used to complete it. V and J are TRBV7-2 and TRBJ2-3; 15 bases map to TRBD2. The CDR3 loop spans 16 amino acids. V was pared by 0 bases and J by 8 bases, with 3 bases of the junction left unmatched. Germline lookup yields CDR1 SGHTA and CDR2 FQGNSA. The CDR3 bases that were read are TGTGCCAGCAGCTTAGCGGGGACTAGCGGGGGGATTACG. This sequence encodes CASSLAGTSGGIT. The entire CDR3 protein reads CASSLAGTSGGITQYF.

This clone was picked up many times. The observed sequence ends 3 residues before the CDR3 terminus, with the missing tail filled in from the germline J gene. The V call is TRBV19, the J call TRBJ1-1, with D tentatively TRBD1 (6 bases). From germline, CDR1 is LNHDA and CDR2 SQIVND (reference sequence). The length of the CDR3 is 13 residues. V shed 7 bases and J shed 7 bases, with 16 bases lying between them. Here the CDR3 reads CASTAGDVGEAFF. CDR3 DNA (partial): TGTGCCAGTACGGCAGGGGATGTCGGTGAA.

This clone was counted ten times or more. The read ends 3 residues shy of where the CDR3 ends; the end is completed using the germline J gene. The chain has TRBV19 and TRBJ2-1, with D perhaps being TRBD1 or TRBD2 (5 bases each). The CDR3 runs 13 residues. CDR1 and CDR2 from the germline V gene are LNHDA and SQIVND (reference sequence). Trimming took off 3 bases at V and 6 bases at J, with 9 bases between the two ends. The CDR3 sequence: CASSMRGFNEQFF. The part of the CDR3 DNA that was read is TGTGCCAGTAGTATGAGGGGTTTCAATGAG.

For this clone: The sequence runs out 3 residues before the end of the CDR3; the remainder is reconstructed from the germline J gene. The genes are TRBV6-4 and TRBJ2-1; weak D call: TRBD2 (7 bases). Germline loops: CDR1 MRHNA, CDR2 SNTAGT. V lost 6 bases and J 4 bases, leaving 16 bases between the germline ends. CDR3 length: 15 residues. CDR3 DNA, as far as it was read: TGTGCCAGCAGCGCTAGGGGGGGGGCATACAATGAG. Translated: CASSARGGAYNE. The CDR3 as a whole reads CASSARGGAYNEQFF.

This clone was recorded at least ten times. From the germline J gene comes the end of the CDR3, since the read stops 3 residues before it. The chain combines TRBV5-1 with TRBJ2-5; no reliable D call. With 7 bases removed from V and 5 bases from J, the gap between germline ends came to 18 bases. Germline V gene lookup returns CDR1 SGHRS and CDR2 YFSETQ. CDR3 length: 14 residues. This CDR3 is CASRIPDVGETQYF. The CDR3 bases that were read are TGCGCCAGCCGAATTCCGGATGTAGGGGAGACC.

This clone was counted many times. Sequencing ends 3 residues short of the CDR3 end; the germline J gene provides the rest. This sequence joins TRBV6-4 and TRBJ2-1, with TRBD2 matching over 10 bases. Germline V gene data show CDR1 as MRHNA and CDR2 as SNTAGT. The CDR3 is made up of 15 amino acids. V lost 5 bases, J lost 5 bases, and 6 bases stayed unmatched. The CDR3 bases that were read are TGTGCCAGCAGTTTCCTAGCGGGGGAACACAATGAG. Translating it yields CASSFLAGEHNE. The entire CDR3 protein reads CASSFLAGEHNEQFF.

This clone was seen at least ten times. The CDR3 is cut off 3 residues early in the read; its end comes from the germline J gene. The genes are TRBV20-1 and TRBJ2-7, with 10 bases lining up with TRBD1. This CDR3 is built from 15 residues. V dropped 4 bases and J dropped 4; count of bases not matched to a gene: 10. Per germline, CDR1 DFQATT and CDR2 SNEGSKA (reference sequence). The covered CDR3 bases are TGCAGTGCTAATCTGAGACAGGGGGCTTCGTACGAG. This gives the protein CSANLRQGASYE. From start to end, the CDR3 is CSANLRQGASYEQYF.

This clone was recorded many times. The read gets to within 3 residues of the CDR3 end, and the germline J gene fills in the rest. This chain connects TRBV2 to TRBJ2-6; D is uncertain. V gave up 7 bases and J gave up 0 bases, with 4 bases separating them. Per germline, CDR1 SNHLY and CDR2 FYNNEI. The CDR3 covers 13 residues. The covered CDR3 bases are TGTGCCAGCACCCGCTCTGGGGCCAACGTC. This encodes CASTRSGANV. The full-length CDR3 reads as CASTRSGANVLTF.

The table lists this clone with a few counts. A clone one base away is much larger, so this may be a read error. The DNA ends 3 residues before the CDR3 does, and the rest of the CDR3 is filled in from the germline J gene. The gene calls are TRBV20-1 and TRBJ2-1; 15 nucleotides agree with TRBD2. The length of the CDR3 is 17 residues. Germline loops: CDR1 DFQATT, CDR2 SNEGSKA (reference sequence). This CDR3 reads CGARNVRTSGGDNEQFF. CDR3 DNA, as far as it was read: TGCGGTGCTAGAAACGTAAGGACTAGCGGGGGGGACAATGAG.

In regard to this clone: A read error is possible here, since a much larger clone lies one base away. The read halts 3 residues ahead of the CDR3 end, with the missing end drawn from the germline J gene. The rearrangement joins TRBV7-3 to TRBJ2-3; no reliable D call. This CDR3 comprises 10 residues. Germline values: CDR1 SGHTA, CDR2 FQGTGA. CDR3 in amino acids: CASSPVPQYF. The sequenced part of the CDR3 DNA is TGTGCCAGCAGCCCTGTTCCG.

This clone came up many times. The part of the CDR3 DNA that was read is TGTGCCAGCTCGAGCGGGCGGGGGGATACG. This encodes CASSSGRGDT. The whole CDR3 protein reads CASSSGRGDTQYF. The chain uses TRBV5-6 and TRBJ2-3; 7 nucleotides align to TRBD2. The CDR3 goes on 3 residues after the read ends, and that part is filled in from the germline J gene. Germline V gene sequence: CDR1 SGHDT, CDR2 YYEEEE. V dropped 7 bases and J dropped 6; count of bases not matched to a gene: 8. The length of the CDR3 is 13 residues. The full variable domain, with the rest looked up from reference TRBV5-6 and TRBJ2-3, is DAGVTQSPTHLIKTRGQQVTLRCSPKSGHDTVSWYQQALGQGPQFIFQYYEEEERQRGNFPDRFSGHQFPNYSSELNVNALLLGDSALYLCASSSGRGDTQYFGPGTRLTVL.

This clone was seen many times. The covered CDR3 bases are TGCAGTGCTCTAGGCAGGGGAGCTAACTATGGC. Translating gives CSALGRGANYG. In full, the CDR3 is CSALGRGANYGYTF. V usage is TRBV20-1 and J usage is TRBJ1-2, with a tentative D call TRBD1 (6 bases). The CDR3 extends 3 residues past the end of the read, so its final part is completed from the germline J gene. Trimming shortened V by 5 bases and J by 0 bases, and 13 bases separated the two germline ends. Germline CDR1 reads DFQATT; CDR2 reads SNEGSKA (reference sequence). This CDR3 comprises 14 residues.

This clone appeared a few times. The read ends 3 residues before the CDR3 terminus; that terminus is restored from the germline J gene. V is TRBV2 and J is TRBJ1-2; D is perhaps TRBD1 (5 bases). V lost 4 bases, J lost 2 bases, and 11 bases lay in between. The CDR3 is 14 amino acids. In germline, CDR1 is SNHLY, CDR2 FYNNEI. The CDR3 reads CASSVGRANYGYTF. The DNA read from the CDR3 is TGTGCCAGCAGTGTGGGCAGGGCGAACTATGGC.

This clone showed up many times. The read comes to an end 3 residues before the CDR3 does, leaving the germline J gene to fill in the end. The V gene is TRBV30, the J gene TRBJ2-1; 13 bases fit TRBD2. Germline CDR1 and CDR2: GTSNPN and SVGIG (reference sequence). The V and J ends lost 2 bases and 7 bases, in that order; junction bases with no gene match: 8. The CDR3 is 16 amino acids. The CDR3 DNA, read in part, is TGTGCCTGGAGTCCCCGGACTAGCGGGGGTTATAATGAG. Protein product: CAWSPRTSGGYNE. In full, the CDR3 is CAWSPRTSGGYNEQFF.

This clone was recorded a few times. The missing CDR3 end, 3 residues past where the read stops, is filled in from the germline J gene. This rearrangement joins TRBV19 to TRBJ1-3, with a tentative D call TRBD1 (5 bases). From germline, CDR1 is LNHDA and CDR2 SQIVND (reference sequence). Trimming pared 5 bases from V and 0 bases from J, leaving 14 bases between. The CDR3 spans 16 residues. Partial CDR3 DNA: TGTGCCAGTAGTGCCAGACAGAAATACTCTGGAAACACC. It yields the protein CASSARQKYSGNT. The CDR3 in full is CASSARQKYSGNTIYF.

This clone was seen ten or more times. The CDR3 is cut off 3 residues early in the read; its end comes from the germline J gene. The V and J genes are TRBV19 and TRBJ1-2; weak D call: TRBD1 (5 bases). Trimming removed 6 bases at V and 0 bases at J, with 11 bases between. This CDR3 region has 14 residues. Germline assignment: CDR1 LNHDA and CDR2 SQIVND (reference sequence). The chain's CDR3 is CASRERGSNYGYTF. CDR3 DNA (partial): TGTGCCAGTAGAGAAAGGGGATCTAACTATGGC.

This clone occurred many times. The CDR3 end lies 3 residues beyond the end of the read and is filled in from the germline J gene. This chain connects TRBV6-2 or TRBV6-3 to TRBJ1-1, with D unresolved. The CDR3 runs 13 residues. CDR1 MNHEY and CDR2 SVGEGT come from the germline V gene. The CDR3 sequence: CASSYSTLTMAFF. The sequenced CDR3 bases are TGTGCCAGCAGTTACTCGACGTTAACTATG.

In its sample, this clone was seen many times. Read coverage stops 3 residues before the CDR3 terminus; the germline J gene supplies the remainder. The chain carries TRBV30 and TRBJ2-7, with 9 bases fitting TRBD1. Germline trimming cut 4 bases from V and 6 bases from J; bases unmatched to any gene: 10. From germline, CDR1 is GTSNPN and CDR2 SVGIG (reference sequence). CDR3 size: 14 residues. Partial CDR3 DNA: TGTGCCTGGACCCGACAGGGGGTGTTGGGCGAG. Its translation: CAWTRQGVLGE. The complete CDR3 sequence is CAWTRQGVLGEQYF.

This clone has a count of ten or more. Read data end 3 residues before the CDR3 end; the end is taken from the germline J gene. The genes are TRBV7-3 and TRBJ2-5, with 8 nucleotides matching TRBD2. CDR1 is SGHTA and CDR2 is FQGTGA in the germline V gene. The trim removed 3 bases at V and 1 base at J, leaving 4 bases unmatched. The CDR3 runs 15 residues. CDR3 DNA, as far as it was read: TGTGCCAGCAGCTTGTCGGGAGGGGCCCAAGAGACC. Translated: CASSLSGGAQET. The CDR3 as a whole reads CASSLSGGAQETQYF.

This clone was counted many times. The CDR3 goes on 3 residues after the read ends, and that part is filled in from the germline J gene. The rearrangement links TRBV5-1 to TRBJ2-3; D not certain. The length of the CDR3 is 12 residues. Germline V gene sequence: CDR1 SGHRS, CDR2 YFSETQ. The ends were cut back, 2 bases at V and 3 bases at J, with 4 bases in the middle. The sequenced CDR3 bases are TGCGCCAGCAGCTTTCTTACAGATACG. It specifies CASSFLTDT. The entire CDR3 sequence reads CASSFLTDTQYF.

In this sample, this clone turned up many times. The read stops 3 residues short of the end of the CDR3; the missing end is completed from the germline J gene. The gene calls are TRBV18 and TRBJ1-5; 7 bases align to TRBD1. CDR3 length: 15 amino acids. The germline CDR1 and CDR2 sequences are KGHSH and LQKENI. After removal of 2 bases from V and 6 bases from J, the junction contained 7 bases not matched to a gene. The CDR3 protein is CASSPGQESAQPQHF. The CDR3 bases that were read are TGTGCCAGCTCACCAGGACAGGAATCGGCTCAGCCC. Supplemented by reference TRBV18 and TRBJ1-5, the full variable domain reads NAGVMQNPRHLVRRRGQEARLRCSPMKGHSHVYWYRQLPEEGLKFMVYLQKENIIDESGMPKERFSAEFPKEGPSILRIQQVVRGDSAAYFCASSPGQESAQPQHFGDGTRLSIL.

This clone is classed as large. With the read ending 3 residues before the CDR3 end, the germline J gene is used to fill in that end. At the DNA level, this CDR3 is encoded by other sequences in the same sample as well. The V gene is TRBV19, the J gene TRBJ1-1, with D possibly TRBD1 on 5 matching bases. This CDR3 is 14 amino acids long. The germline V gene encodes CDR1 LNHDA and CDR2 SQIVND (reference sequence). The V and J ends lost 8 bases and 2 bases respectively, with 15 bases between them. The part of the CDR3 DNA that was read is TGTGCCAGTGCGGGCTTCGGGGGTAACACTGAA. Translation: CASAGFGGNTE. The entire CDR3 reads CASAGFGGNTEAFF.

A remark on this clone: The read stops 3 residues short of the end of the CDR3; the missing end is completed from the germline J gene. V and J are TRBV5-1 and TRBJ2-7; 8 bases match TRBD1. The junction had 11 bases not matched to a gene; V was cut back by 3 bases and J by 3 bases. Germline CDR1 is SGHRS and CDR2 is YFSETQ. The CDR3 is 16 amino acids. CDR3 sequence reads: CASSSGQVLLFYEQYF. The CDR3 bases that were read are TGCGCCAGCAGCTCGGGACAGGTCTTACTTTTCTACGAG.

This clone showed up many times. The read ends 3 residues before the CDR3 terminus; that terminus is restored from the germline J gene. This chain connects TRBV5-1 to TRBJ2-7; 7 bases align to TRBD1. V lost 4 bases and J lost 2; bases outside the gene matches: 9. The CDR3 sequence is 15 residues long. CDR1 and CDR2 from the germline V gene are SGHRS and YFSETQ. This chain's CDR3 is CASSPRGGNTYEQYF. CDR3 DNA, as far as it was read: TGCGCCAGCAGCCCAAGAGGGGGCAATACCTACGAG. The full variable domain, its missing parts supplied by reference TRBV5-1 and TRBJ2-7, is KAGVTQTPRYLIKTRGQQVTLSCSPISGHRSVSWYQQTPGQGLQFLFEYFSETQRNKGNFPGRFSGRQFSNSRSEMNVSTLELGDSALYLCASSPRGGNTYEQYFGPGTRLTVT.

The table lists this clone with many counts. The read gets to within 3 residues of the CDR3 end, and the germline J gene fills in the rest. This chain joins TRBV2 and TRBJ1-6; the D gene is possibly TRBD1 (5 bases). CDR1 SNHLY and CDR2 FYNNEI come from the germline V gene. The CDR3 consists of 13 residues. Trimming took 7 bases from V and 9 from J, leaving 13 bases between them. The CDR3 bases that were read are TGTGCCAGCATAGGGCAGGGAACTTCACCC. Residues: CASIGQGTSP. The full CDR3 sequence reads CASIGQGTSPLHF.

A word on this clone: Read coverage stops 3 residues before the CDR3 terminus; the germline J gene supplies the remainder. The chain couples TRBV6-1 to TRBJ1-5, with D perhaps TRBD1 (6 bases). The CDR3 has 16 residues. The germline gives CDR1 MNHNS, CDR2 SASEGT. The V gene lost 4 bases and the J gene lost 3 bases, with 16 bases spanning the gap. The CDR3 reads CASSGLLTGANQPQHF. The sequenced part of the CDR3 DNA is TGTGCCAGCAGTGGCCTCCTGACAGGAGCCAATCAGCCC.